The clone carrying this T cell receptor beta chain showed up just a few times. The V gene's germline CDR1 is SGHRS and CDR2 YFSETQ. Trimming shortened V by 1 base and J by 2 bases, and 10 bases separated the two germline ends. This CDR3 contains 15 residues. All patients were treatment-naive before thyroid surgery. TCRdb re-analyzed the PCR reads through MiXCR. The sample yields more than 10,000 clones, roughly 30% seen once. The source of the sample is a study of metastatic and nonmetastatic thyroid tumors. The TCR was taken from a male donor with papillary thyroid cancer or a benign thyroid nodule (not recorded which). Some clones in this sample may be carry-over from other donors' samples. This chain joins TRBV5-1 and TRBJ1-3; TRBD1 might be the D (6 bases). Sequenced sample: adjacent normal tissue. The CDR3 spells CASSLQGPAGNTIYF. CDR3 DNA sequence: TGCGCCAGCAGCTTGCAGGGGCCGGCTGGAAACACCATATATTTT.